Below are 12 T cell receptor beta chains sequenced from a single sample in a study of T cell changes during pregnancy in multiple sclerosis (dated by TCRdb to between 2018 and 2021). Library method: the immunoSEQ multiplex PCR assay. TCRdb took this table from immuneACCESS and kept in-frame rearrangements with V and J called. Such tables lack part of the clones; where checked against another copy, unresolved V genes explain under half of the gap, and the rest is unexplained. Counted in this sample were tens of thousands of clones; roughly 92% of them appeared once. The top ten clones comprise around 1.3% of the sample. The sample comprised peripheral blood. These TCRs come from a female donor with multiple sclerosis, enrolled in a pregnancy study.

V usage is TRBV28 and J usage is TRBJ2-7; maybe TRBD1 (6 bases). This CDR3 region has 12 residues. Trimming took 5 bases from V and 2 from J, leaving 7 bases between them. CDR1 is MDHEN, CDR2 SYDVKM, per germline. CDR3 in amino acids: CASSGQTYEQYF. DNA for the CDR3: TGTGCCAGCAGTGGACAGACCTACGAGCAGTACTTC.

J is TRBJ2-1 and V is TRBV30, with 7 nucleotides matching TRBD2. V lost 2 bases and J lost 7; bases outside the gene matches: 5. There are 13 residues in the CDR3. The germline V gene encodes CDR1 GTSNPN and CDR2 SVGIG (reference sequence). The CDR3 here is CAWSLQGGNEQFF. The DNA of the CDR3 is TGTGCCTGGAGTCTCCAGGGAGGGAATGAGCAGTTCTTC.

The V gene is TRBV27, the J gene TRBJ2-7, with D maybe TRBD2 (6 bases). V lost 3 bases and J 0 bases, leaving 9 bases between the germline ends. Germline V gene data show CDR1 as MNHEY and CDR2 as SMNVEV (reference sequence). The CDR3 is 14 amino acids. The CDR3 is CASSFGRFSYEQYF. As DNA, the CDR3 is TGTGCCAGCAGTTTTGGGAGGTTCTCCTACGAGCAGTACTTC.

The chain is built from TRBV6-6 and TRBJ1-1, with TRBD1 identical over 8 bases. The CDR3 is 14 residues long. Germline CDR1 MNHNY, CDR2 SVGAGI (reference sequence). V lost 4 bases, J lost 8 bases, and 9 bases stayed unmatched. CDR3 in DNA: TGTGCCAGCAGTTTAGGACAGGGAGAGAAAGAAGCTTTCTTT. Translating gives CASSLGQGEKEAFF.

This clone has just one count. The genes are TRBV30 and TRBJ2-3; 11 bases map to TRBD2. Germline V CDR1 and CDR2: GTSNPN, SVGIG (reference sequence). CDR3 length: 14 amino acids. After removal of 8 bases from V and 3 bases from J, the junction contained 7 bases not matched to a gene. The CDR3 nucleotides read TGTGCCATTCCGACTAGCGGGAAAACAGATACGCAGTATTTT. Amino acids: CAIPTSGKTDTQYF.

This clone showed up just once. CDR3 amino acids: CASSLGFPSYEQYF. The CDR3 nucleotides are TGTGCCAGCAGTTTGGGCTTTCCCTCCTACGAGCAGTACTTC. The rearrangement joins TRBV28 to TRBJ2-7; D is uncertain. CDR1 is MDHEN and CDR2 is SYDVKM in the germline V gene. The CDR3 covers 14 residues. Between the trimmed V and J ends, which lost 3 bases and 0 bases, there was a span of 9 bases.

The rearrangement joins TRBV19 to TRBJ2-7; 10 positions match TRBD2. Germline-derived CDR1 and CDR2 are LNHDA and SQIVND (reference sequence). The CDR3 extends over 18 amino acids. Unmatched junction bases numbered 11, after V lost 0 bases and J lost 3 bases. Written as DNA, the CDR3 is TGTGCCAGTAGTATAGAGGGGGGATCCGGGACTAGCGTCTACGAGCAGTACTTC. Protein product: CASSIEGGSGTSVYEQYF.

The chain couples TRBV2 to TRBJ2-7, with D maybe TRBD1 (6 bases). Trimming stripped 7 bases from V and 3 bases from J, with 13 bases between. CDR3 size: 13 residues. Germline V gene lookup returns CDR1 SNHLY and CDR2 FYNNEI. This CDR3 is CASNQQGDYEQYF. The CDR3 DNA reads as TGTGCCAGCAACCAACAGGGTGACTACGAGCAGTACTTC.

This clone appeared a single time. The chain recombines TRBV4-1 with TRBJ2-3, with D unclear. CDR3 size: 13 residues. V lost 2 bases and J lost 3, with 6 bases in between. Looked up from germline, CDR1 is MGHRA and CDR2 is YSYEKL. This chain's CDR3 is CASSQRETDTQYF. The CDR3 nucleotides read TGCGCCAGCAGCCAAAGGGAAACAGATACGCAGTATTTT.

The chain carries TRBV28 and TRBJ1-1; D is ambiguous. CDR1 MDHEN and CDR2 SYDVKM come from the germline V gene. The V end lost 5 bases, the J end lost 6 bases, and 10 bases lay between the germline ends. This CDR3 has 12 amino acids. The CDR3 DNA reads as TGTGCCAGCAGTCTGCAAGAAGCTGAAGCTTTCTTT. Amino acid sequence: CASSLQEAEAFF.

This clone was counted a single time. This chain connects TRBV14 to TRBJ1-2; 7 nucleotides line up with TRBD1. V lost 2 bases and J lost 3; bases outside the gene matches: 9. Germline assignment: CDR1 SGHDN and CDR2 FVKESK. The CDR3 loop spans 16 amino acids. The CDR3 nucleotides are TGTGCCAGCAGCCAATCGGTCTCCACAGGGGACTATGGCTACACCTTC. Its translation: CASSQSVSTGDYGYTF.

The rearrangement joins TRBV11-2 to TRBJ2-1; 8 bases match TRBD2. The CDR3 is 14 amino acids. Germline assignment: CDR1 SGHAT and CDR2 FQNNGV. V was clipped by 6 bases and J by 6 bases; unmatched bases: 7. CDR3 in DNA: TGTGCCAGCAGAACCCTTCGGGAGGGCAATGAGCAGTTCTTC. Residues: CASRTLREGNEQFF.